The clone carrying this T cell receptor beta chain has a handful of counts. Extraction yielded total RNA from whole blood (unfractionated). This sample was taken from a study of human T cells and chemical hapten exposure. Library construction involved attaching unique molecular identifiers to individual cDNA molecules, which allowed quantitative, reproducible TCR counting. As handled by the study authors: TCR counts had a median of around 94,000 per sample and spanned about 20,000 to 700,000. In TCRdb, the reads were re-called with MiXCR into one record per CDR3 protein. In this record, the V and J calls reflect TCRdb's handling and not the investigators' own analysis. Among about 120,000 distinct CDR3 sequences listed, around 9% were seen once. Germline loops: CDR1 MNHEY, CDR2 SVGAGI. J lost 5 bases, V lost 5 bases, and 8 bases had no gene match. This CDR3 comprises 15 residues.

The V call is TRBV6-5, the J call TRBJ2-5; 10 bases agree with TRBD1. This TCR came from a human donor in good health. Some clones in this sample may be carry-over from other donors' samples. The material sequenced was whole blood. This chain's CDR3 is CASSMTGGMGETQYF. CDR3 DNA sequence: TGTGCCAGCAGTATGACAGGGGGCATGGGGGAGACCCAGTACTTC.